This T cell receptor (beta chain) appears in the sequencing data of a study of cytomegalovirus exposure and HLA in healthy donors. Whole-study context: A subsequent analysis stated that the roughly 130 validation repertoires were run on the same platform as the 600 to 750 first-cohort repertoires. Regarding the study as a whole: The authors confirmed in vitro that a few CMV-associated chains were specific for CMV antigens. First-cohort TCR clusters were later found to tend to co-occur in the roughly 120 validation repertoires.

Separate from the approximately 670-subject first cohort was the approximately 130-subject validation cohort, to which the donors belonged. Data came from immunoSEQ multiplex PCR; TCRdb stores just in-frame clones and leaves some out. The sample lists fewer than 200,000 clones, 70% to 90% seen once, with around 2% in the top ten. V lost 5 bases and J lost 5; bases outside the gene matches: 5. Germline assignment: CDR1 MNHNY and CDR2 SVGAGI (reference sequence). The CDR3 has 15 residues. Note on this clone: The antigen is unknown.

What was sequenced was PBMCs. This chain uses TRBV6-6 with TRBJ2-2; the match to TRBD2 covers 10 bases. The origin of this receptor is a woman aged 18 to 35 in good health and CMV-seronegative. This CDR3 is CASSPAGGPTGELFF. DNA of the CDR3: TGTGCCAGCAGTCCAGCGGGGGGGCCGACCGGGGAGCTGTTTTTT.